These T cell receptor beta chains were read from a single sample in a study of blood T cells in healthy people across ages. TCRdb reprocessed the 5' RACE reads via MiXCR and lists one record per CDR3 protein. Of 1.5 million to 2 million distinct CDR3 sequences in the sample, 30% to 40% were seen once. The sequencing input was blood. The origin of the receptors is a human donor in good health. CDR3s include the opening cysteine and the closing phenylalanine or tryptophan. The order of the fields is clone size, D gene, V gene, J gene, CDR3 protein, CDR3 DNA. A D gene is named only where the DNA matches it firmly. The size of a clone is reported for some rows only, either as once, few or many, or as a class for expanded clones.

NA	NA	TRBV7-2	TRBJ1-4	CASSPYFTTAYEKLFF	TGTGCCAGCAGCCCATACTTCACGACAGCGTATGAAAAACTGTTTTTT
NA	NA	TRBV4-3	TRBJ1-2	CASSPVDSVYGYTF	TGCGCCAGCAGCCCAGTGGACAGCGTCTATGGCTACACCTTC
NA	NA	TRBV7-2	TRBJ2-7	CASSLRGQRDEQYF	TGTGCCAGCAGCTTACGTGGGCAGAGAGACGAGCAGTACTTC
NA	NA	TRBV19	TRBJ2-3	CASSPPGEKVPDTQYF	TGTGCCAGTTCTCCCCCAGGGGAGAAGGTCCCAGATACGCAGTATTTT
many	TRBD1	TRBV5-1	TRBJ2-7	CASSLGTGETYEQYF	TGCGCCAGCAGCTTAGGGACAGGGGAGACCTACGAGCAGTACTTC
once	TRBD1	TRBV7-8	TRBJ1-2	CASSFTLRGTGGSGYTF	TGTGCCAGCAGCTTTACTCTACGGGGGACAGGGGGCTCTGGCTACACCTTC
many	NA	TRBV7-2	TRBJ2-4	CASSLLLLNIQYF	TGTGCCAGCAGCTTACTTTTGTTGAACATTCAGTACTTC
NA	TRBD1	TRBV18	TRBJ2-5	CASAPSEGARETQYF	TGTGCCAGCGCTCCTTCAGAGGGGGCCAGGGAGACCCAGTACTTC
NA	NA	TRBV28	TRBJ1-2	CASSDREPHYGYTF	TGTGCCAGCAGCGACCGGGAGCCCCACTATGGCTACACCTTC
NA	NA	TRBV5-1	TRBJ2-1	CASSPDSEYEQFF	TGCGCCAGCAGCCCCGATTCCGAGTATGAGCAGTTCTTC
NA	TRBD2	TRBV5-8	TRBJ2-5	CASSEASGGALETQYF	TGTGCCAGCAGCGAAGCTAGCGGGGGGGCCCTGGAGACCCAGTACTTC
NA	TRBD1	TRBV10-3	TRBJ1-1	CAIRYDRGEAFF	TGTGCCATCAGATACGACAGGGGAGAAGCTTTCTTT
NA	NA	TRBV28	TRBJ2-7	CASSSGVTSTPNEQYF	TGTGCCAGCAGTTCGGGGGTTACTTCTACTCCTAACGAGCAGTACTTC
few	NA	TRBV7-8	TRBJ1-1	CASSWDARANTEAFF	TGTGCCAGCAGCTGGGACGCAAGGGCGAACACTGAAGCTTTCTTT
NA	NA	TRBV9	TRBJ2-1	CASSEQGLTYNEQFF	TGTGCCAGCAGCGAGCAGGGCCTTACCTACAATGAGCAGTTCTTC
NA	NA	TRBV6-1	TRBJ1-5	CASSFGTLQPQHF	TGTGCCAGCAGTTTCGGGACACTTCAGCCCCAGCATTTT
many	TRBD2	TRBV7-2	TRBJ2-5	CASSFPEKRGEETQYF	TGTGCCAGCAGCTTCCCGGAAAAGCGGGGGGAAGAGACCCAGTACTTC
few	TRBD1	TRBV7-3	TRBJ2-3	CASGDRGGTQYF	TGTGCCAGCGGGGACAGAGGCGGTACGCAGTATTTT
NA	NA	TRBV5-1	TRBJ2-1	CASSLVTDTYNGQFF	TGCGCCAGCAGCTTGGTGACAGATACTTACAATGGGCAGTTCTTC
few	TRBD1	TRBV29-1	TRBJ1-2	CSVGADRANYGYTF	TGCAGCGTTGGGGCGGACAGGGCTAACTATGGCTACACCTTC
NA	NA	TRBV29-1	TRBJ1-2	CSVLQTDNYGYTF	TGCAGCGTTCTCCAGACCGACAACTATGGCTACACCTTC
few	TRBD2	TRBV5-1	TRBJ2-1	CASSLGTSGGPGDNEQFF	TGCGCCAGCAGCCTCGGGACTAGCGGGGGCCCGGGGGACAATGAGCAGTTCTTC
NA	NA	TRBV5-1	TRBJ2-3	CASSFSLAHTDTQYF	TGCGCCAGCAGCTTTTCCCTAGCCCACACAGATACGCAGTATTTT
few	NA	TRBV20-1	TRBJ1-2	CSARDLRQSNYGYTF	TGCAGTGCTAGAGATCTTCGACAGTCCAACTATGGCTACACCTTC
NA	TRBD1	TRBV14	TRBJ2-4	CASSPTRGYIQYF	TGTGCCAGCAGTCCTACCAGGGGGTACATTCAGTACTTC
few	NA	TRBV2	TRBJ2-3	CARRSPWADTQYF	TGTGCCCGTCGGTCACCTTGGGCAGATACGCAGTATTTT
NA	NA	TRBV10-3	TRBJ2-7	CATLPTDSYEQYF	TGTGCCACCCTACCGACCGACTCCTACGAGCAGTACTTC
few	TRBD2	TRBV27	TRBJ2-1	CASNRGGLYNEQFF	TGTGCCAGTAACCGGGGGGGATTATACAATGAGCAGTTCTTC
NA	NA	TRBV5-5	TRBJ2-7	CASSLAGELSYEQYF	TGTGCCAGCAGCTTGGCCGGGGAACTCTCCTACGAGCAGTACTTC
NA	NA	TRBV28	TRBJ2-7	CASSAGAGHPFLSEQYF	TGTGCCAGCAGTGCTGGGGCGGGCCACCCTTTTCTTAGCGAGCAGTACTTC
NA	TRBD2	TRBV20-1	TRBJ2-7	CSAKTSGGIYEQYF	TGCAGTGCTAAAACTAGCGGGGGAATCTACGAGCAGTACTTC
NA	NA	TRBV5-1	TRBJ1-2	CASSYNVEHNYGYTF	TGCGCCAGCAGCTACAACGTCGAACATAACTATGGCTACACCTTC
few	NA	TRBV20-1	TRBJ2-5	CSVPRGWGETQYF	TGCAGTGTCCCGAGGGGGTGGGGAGAGACCCAGTACTTC
few	TRBD2	TRBV27	TRBJ2-5	CASSTHRFREGEQETQYF	TGTGCCAGCAGCACCCACAGGTTCCGGGAGGGGGAACAAGAGACCCAGTACTTC
NA	TRBD1	TRBV20-1	TRBJ2-3	CSAPRGQLTDTQYF	TGCAGTGCTCCTAGGGGACAGCTCACAGATACGCAGTATTTT
NA	NA	TRBV5-5	TRBJ2-7	CASSWRNPYEQYF	TGTGCCAGCAGCTGGCGGAATCCCTACGAGCAGTACTTC
few	NA	TRBV11-2	TRBJ2-5	CASSLSLSVVQETQYF	TGTGCCAGCAGCTTAAGTTTATCGGTGGTACAAGAGACCCAGTACTTC
once	NA	TRBV7-2	TRBJ2-6	CASSVQVSSGANVLTF	TGTGCCAGCAGCGTCCAAGTGTCCTCTGGGGCCAACGTCCTGACTTTC
once	NA	TRBV5-1	TRBJ2-4	CASSLAGDPIQYF	TGCGCCAGCAGCTTGGCCGGGGACCCCATTCAGTACTTC
few	NA	TRBV14	TRBJ1-5	CASSQGPRGGSNQPQHF	TGTGCCAGCAGCCAAGGACCGCGGGGGGGTAGCAATCAGCCCCAGCATTTT
NA	TRBD2	TRBV6-5	TRBJ2-3	CASRKSGGWGDTQYF	TGTGCCAGCAGGAAAAGCGGGGGCTGGGGAGATACGCAGTATTTT